Given below is one TCR beta chain in context. This receptor's antigen is unknown. No much larger clonotype is one base removed from it; base qualities were not supplied. Receptor amplification or capture employed the immunoSEQ multiplex PCR assay. The table comes from immuneACCESS by way of TCRdb, which keeps in-frame sequences with V and J called. Part of the clones is missing from these tables; in studies checked, under half for an unresolved V gene and the rest for unknown reasons. The sample table holds some 40,000 clones, of which around four fifths were seen once. Around 1% of the sample goes to the ten largest clones. Mismatch repair deficiency was established in every enrolled patient by polymerase chain reaction or immunohistochemistry. TCR sequencing was performed for a few patients who responded to pembrolizumab therapy. In the phase II trial, pembrolizumab PD-1 blockade was tested prospectively in advanced mismatch repair-deficient cancers, no matter which tissue of origin the cancers came from. Serial peripheral blood T cell samples were collected before and at multiple times after starting PD-1 blockade. Blood sampling times were expressed in weeks after the first pembrolizumab dose.

This sample was taken from a study of PD-1 blockade in mismatch repair-deficient tumors (TCRdb year 2017). Study-level background: The trial enrolled under 90 consecutive patients with roughly 13 mismatch repair-deficient cancer types between September 2013 and 2016, all previously treated and progressing. Tumor-associated T cell clones in the peripheral blood of patients responding to PD-1 blockade were tracked using deep sequencing of TCR CDR3 regions.

Broad study findings and their caveats: Clones residing in the tumor, which were often undetectable in blood before treatment, expanded quickly after pembrolizumab and then contracted, generally before radiologic responses.

Trimming accounts for 3 bases at V and 5 bases at J, while the number of junction bases matched to no gene is 2. CDR1 and CDR2, looked up from the germline V gene, are KGHSH and LQKENI. CDR3 length: 13 amino acids, cysteine to phenylalanine. The retained sequence is limited to the CDR3, 39 bases, with the frame set at the first base. This TCR was recovered from an adult with mismatch repair-deficient cancer. The rearrangement combines TRBV18 with TRBJ1-2; 8 bases in the junction line up with TRBD1. The sequences come from PBMCs, collected 38 to 40 weeks after starting pembrolizumab. The CDR3 amino acid sequence is: CASSPDREYGYTF. The DNA reads TGTGCCAGCTCACCGGACAGGGAATATGGCTACACCTTC. With the portions outside the CDR3 filled from the reference TRBV18 and TRBJ1-2 genes, the complete variable region becomes NAGVMQNPRHLVRRRGQEARLRCSPMKGHSHVYWYRQLPEEGLKFMVYLQKENIIDESGMPKERFSAEFPKEGPSILRIQQVVRGDSAAYFCASSPDREYGYTFGSGTRLTVV.